Presented here are 31 T cell receptor beta chains from one specimen sequenced in a study of control samples from healthy donors and cancer patients. TCRdb's table, derived via immunoSEQ multiplex PCR, lists solely in-frame clones and lacks some. The sample yields some 130,000 clones, roughly 92% seen once. The sequenced sample consisted of blood. Receptors originate from a man aged 18 to 29 in good health.

The J gene is TRBJ2-7, the V gene TRBV4-2; D is undetermined. This CDR3 has 14 amino acids. With 0 bases removed from V and 2 bases from J, the gap between germline ends came to 8 bases. Germline CDR1 reads LGHNA; CDR2 reads YNFKEQ. This CDR3 is CASSQERPAYEQYF. In nucleotides, the CDR3 is TGTGCCAGCAGCCAAGAACGGCCCGCCTACGAGCAGTACTTC.

V is TRBV19 and J is TRBJ1-5, with 7 bases identical to TRBD1. CDR3 length: 15 residues. The germline V gene has CDR1 LNHDA and CDR2 SQIVND (reference sequence). Germline trimming cut 6 bases from V and 6 bases from J; bases unmatched to any gene: 11. In DNA form, the CDR3 reads TGTGCCAGTAGCAGGGCAGGGGGGCCAACTCAGCCCCAGCATTTT. Translating gives CASSRAGGPTQPQHF.

This rearrangement joins TRBV6-6 to TRBJ1-1; D gene uncertain. The CDR3 spans 12 residues. Germline V lookup: CDR1 MNHNY, CDR2 SVGAGI (reference sequence). Trimming shortened V by 6 bases and J by 5 bases, and 10 bases separated the two germline ends. For the CDR3, the DNA is TGTGCCAGCAGCTTGGTTGGGACTGAAGCTTTCTTT. Translation gives CASSLVGTEAFF.

This chain uses TRBV6-5 with TRBJ1-2; TRBD1 is a possible D gene (5 bases). CDR3 length: 15 amino acids. The ends were cut back, 7 bases at V and 4 bases at J, with 19 bases in the middle. CDR1 is MNHEY, CDR2 SVGAGI, per germline. The CDR3 DNA follows: TGTGCCAGCACCAACGCCGGGGGGGGTGGCTATGGCTACACCTTC. It yields the protein CASTNAGGGGYGYTF.

CDR3 sequence (DNA): TGTGCCAGCACTCGTCCTGGGGAGCTGTTTTTT. It specifies CASTRPGELFF. This sequence joins TRBV27 and TRBJ2-2; D unresolved. This CDR3 has 11 residues. The germline CDR1 and CDR2 sequences are MNHEY and SMNVEV (reference sequence). Trimming stripped 7 bases from V and 8 bases from J, with 8 bases between.

This chain links TRBV29-1 with TRBJ1-2, with a weak D call TRBD1 (6 bases). The germline gives CDR1 SQVTM, CDR2 ANQGSEA. V dropped 3 bases and J dropped 4 bases, with 18 bases sitting between them. The CDR3 loop spans 15 amino acids. CDR3: CSVDRTADRSYGYTF. CDR3 nucleotides: TGCAGCGTTGATAGGACAGCCGATAGATCCTATGGCTACACCTTC. Complete variable domain (other parts from reference TRBV29-1 and TRBJ1-2): SAVISQKPSRDICQRGTSLTIQCQVDSQVTMMFWYRQQPGQSLTLIATANQGSEATYESGFVIDKFPISRPNLTFSTLTVSNMSPEDSSIYLCSVDRTADRSYGYTFGSGTRLTVV.

The chain has TRBV28 and TRBJ1-4, with D possibly matching TRBD1 (5 bases). Germline values: CDR1 MDHEN, CDR2 SYDVKM. V was cut by 1 base and J by 8 bases, with 11 bases left in between. The CDR3 extends over 14 amino acids. The chain's CDR3 is CASSLSQGGEKLFF. In DNA form, the CDR3 reads TGTGCCAGCAGTTTATCGCAGGGTGGCGAAAAACTGTTTTTT.

This sequence joins TRBV6-1 and TRBJ1-4; 7 bases agree with TRBD1. The CDR3 contains 17 residues. With V trimmed by 3 bases and J by 5 bases, 12 bases remained unmatched. CDR1 is MNHNS and CDR2 is SASEGT in the germline V gene. As DNA, the CDR3 is TGTGCCAGCAGTGATCGGGCAGGGGGGCTAACGAATGAAAAACTGTTTTTT. Protein sequence: CASSDRAGGLTNEKLFF.

As DNA, the CDR3 is TGTGCCAGCAGAGGGACGGCCACAGATACGCAGTATTTT. Its protein product is CASRGTATDTQYF. The rearrangement links TRBV6-5 to TRBJ2-3; D is perhaps TRBD1 or TRBD2 (5 bases each). The CDR3 loop spans 13 amino acids. Looked up from germline, CDR1 is MNHEY and CDR2 is SVGAGI. Trimming removed 6 bases from V and 2 bases from J, with 9 bases in between.

The chain carries TRBV7-9 and TRBJ1-4; perhaps TRBD1 as D (6 bases). This CDR3 comprises 16 residues. V gave up 1 base and J gave up 3 bases, with 12 bases separating them. Per germline, CDR1 SEHNR and CDR2 FQNEAQ (reference sequence). CDR3 region: CASSLGSGEPNEKLFF. CDR3 DNA sequence: TGTGCCAGCAGCTTAGGGTCAGGGGAGCCTAATGAAAAACTGTTTTTT.

CDR3: CASSFLAGGPNTGELFF. As DNA, the CDR3 is TGTGCCAGCAGCTTTCTAGCGGGGGGGCCGAACACCGGGGAGCTGTTTTTT. The V and J genes are TRBV5-4 and TRBJ2-2; 12 bases are a match to TRBD2. The CDR3 totals 17 residues. Germline loops: CDR1 SGHNT, CDR2 YYREEE (reference sequence). J lost 0 bases, V lost 2 bases, and 2 bases had no gene match.

The genes are TRBV2 and TRBJ1-6; D is uncertain. CDR3 length equals 16 residues. Per germline, CDR1 SNHLY and CDR2 FYNNEI. Deletions cut 8 bases from V and 5 bases from J, with 19 bases between. The chain's CDR3 is CASSRQFQVNNSPLHF. As DNA, the CDR3 is TGTGCCAGCTCACGACAATTCCAGGTGAATAATTCACCCCTCCACTTT.

The chain is built from TRBV7-3 and TRBJ2-1, with D possibly being TRBD2 (6 bases). Deletions cut 5 bases from V and 5 bases from J, with 10 bases between. The length of the CDR3 is 13 residues. Germline V gene data show CDR1 as SGHTA and CDR2 as FQGTGA. The chain's CDR3 is CASSPTRDNEQFF. In DNA form, the CDR3 reads TGTGCCAGCAGCCCGACTAGGGACAATGAGCAGTTCTTC.

This CDR3 reads CASSAPSPPGELFF. In DNA, the CDR3 is TGTGCCAGCAGCGCCCCTAGCCCACCCGGGGAGCTGTTTTTT. The gene calls are TRBV6-5 and TRBJ2-2, with D possibly TRBD2 on 5 matching bases. The CDR3 runs to 14 residues. Germline loops: CDR1 MNHEY, CDR2 SVGAGI. V lost 6 bases and J 6 bases, leaving 14 bases between the germline ends.

V gene TRBV29-1 combines with J gene TRBJ1-1; 10 nucleotides line up with TRBD1. CDR1 and CDR2 (germline): SQVTM, ANQGSEA. The CDR3 sequence is 14 residues long. Trimming removed 7 bases from V and 1 base from J; junction bases left unmatched: 6. The DNA for the CDR3 is TGCAGCGCTGGGACAGGGGCCTCGAACACTGAAGCTTTCTTT. Its protein is CSAGTGASNTEAFF.

The chain links TRBV11-2 to TRBJ2-2; 12 bases are a match to TRBD2. There are 15 residues in the CDR3. V shed 6 bases, J shed 3 bases, and the junction held 2 bases outside the gene matches. In germline, CDR1 is SGHAT, CDR2 FQNNGV. CDR3 protein: CASRGTSGYTGELFF. The CDR3 nucleotides are TGTGCCAGCAGGGGGACTAGCGGGTACACCGGGGAGCTGTTTTTT.

The CDR3 DNA follows: TGTGCCAGCAGTGAAGTAGGGGCCAATTCACCCCTCCACTTT. Protein sequence: CASSEVGANSPLHF. This chain links TRBV2 with TRBJ1-6; maybe TRBD1 (5 bases). Germline-derived CDR1 and CDR2 are SNHLY and FYNNEI. CDR3 length: 14 residues. The germline V and J ends were trimmed by 1 base and 7 bases, with 8 bases remaining between them.

V gene TRBV11-2 combines with J gene TRBJ1-1, with unresolved D. V lost 0 bases and J 2 bases, leaving 4 bases between the germline ends. This CDR3 is 13 amino acids long. The germline V gene encodes CDR1 SGHAT and CDR2 FQNNGV. The CDR3 nucleotides read TGTGCCAGCAGCTTAGAGTCCAACACTGAAGCTTTCTTT. It encodes CASSLESNTEAFF.

J is TRBJ2-5 and V is TRBV27, with D unclear. Trimming pared 6 bases from V and 0 bases from J, leaving 11 bases between. Germline loops: CDR1 MNHEY, CDR2 SMNVEV (reference sequence). The CDR3 loop spans 14 amino acids. The CDR3 DNA sequence: TGTGCCAGCAGAGCTGTCTGGCACCAAGAGACCCAGTACTTC. Translation gives CASRAVWHQETQYF.

The chain joins TRBV7-2 to TRBJ1-1, with 9 positions matching TRBD1. The CDR3 sequence is 14 residues long. V was pared by 5 bases and J by 4 bases, with 5 bases of the junction left unmatched. Germline CDR1 SGHTA, CDR2 FQGNSA. The CDR3 region is CASSQRQGGTEAFF. The CDR3, as DNA: TGTGCCAGCAGCCAACGACAGGGGGGCACTGAAGCTTTCTTT.

The CDR3 reads CASSIGGSGSYEQYF. The CDR3 DNA follows: TGTGCCAGTAGTATAGGGGGGAGTGGCTCCTACGAGCAGTACTTC. The chain employs TRBV19 and TRBJ2-7, with D perhaps matching TRBD1 or TRBD2 (5 bases each). CDR3 size: 15 residues. Germline V gene lookup returns CDR1 LNHDA and CDR2 SQIVND (reference sequence). Trimming pared 1 base from V and 0 bases from J, leaving 10 bases between.

This sequence joins TRBV5-6 and TRBJ1-4, with D possibly TRBD1 on 6 matching bases. The germline gives CDR1 SGHDT, CDR2 YYEEEE. The CDR3 spans 15 residues. The V and J ends lost 0 bases and 7 bases respectively, with 13 bases between them. The CDR3 nucleotides are TGTGCCAGCAGCTTGGAGACAGGCGGTGGTGAAAAACTGTTTTTT. Protein product: CASSLETGGGEKLFF.

V and J are TRBV11-2 and TRBJ2-7; D may be TRBD2 (5 bases). This CDR3 contains 16 residues. Germline V CDR1 and CDR2: SGHAT, FQNNGV. With 2 bases removed from V and 3 bases from J, the gap between germline ends came to 17 bases. CDR3 amino acids: CASSLFGEYPYYEQYF. DNA for the CDR3: TGTGCCAGCAGCTTATTCGGGGAGTATCCTTACTACGAGCAGTACTTC. Drawing the rest from reference TRBV11-2 and TRBJ2-7, the complete variable domain is EAGVAQSPRYKIIEKRQSVAFWCNPISGHATLYWYQQILGQGPKLLIQFQNNGVVDDSQLPKDRFSAERLKGVDSTLKIQPAKLEDSAVYLCASSLFGEYPYYEQYFGPGTRLTVT.

The J gene is TRBJ1-1, the V gene TRBV6-6; D gene uncertain. Trimming took off 5 bases at V and 10 bases at J, with 11 bases between the two ends. The CDR3 consists of 11 residues. Germline CDR1 and CDR2: MNHNY and SVGAGI (reference sequence). The CDR3 sequence: CASSSGSLAFF. The CDR3 DNA sequence: TGTGCCAGCAGTAGCGGGAGTCTAGCTTTCTTT.

The V call is TRBV19, the J call TRBJ1-2, with D unresolved. Germline V lookup: CDR1 LNHDA, CDR2 SQIVND (reference sequence). The V end was cut by 1 base, the J end by 8 bases, with 14 bases between. This CDR3 contains 14 residues. The CDR3 nucleotides are TGTGCCAGTAGTATAGGCCCGGGCCCAAGCGGCTACACCTTC. Translating it yields CASSIGPGPSGYTF.

The gene calls are TRBV2 and TRBJ2-5; weak D call: TRBD1 (6 bases). Trimming removed 8 bases at V and 5 bases at J, with 15 bases between. The V gene's germline CDR1 is SNHLY and CDR2 FYNNEI. The CDR3 is 13 residues long. CDR3 loop: CASATGLGETQYF. The CDR3 nucleotides read TGTGCCAGCGCTACAGGGCTTGGGGAGACCCAGTACTTC.

This clone was picked up one time. The chain has TRBV6-1 and TRBJ2-2; D not certain. Deletions cut 2 bases from V and 9 bases from J, with 7 bases between. From germline, CDR1 is MNHNS and CDR2 SASEGT. The CDR3 length is 12 residues. CDR3 loop: CASSELQRELFF. DNA of the CDR3: TGTGCCAGCAGTGAATTGCAGCGGGAGCTGTTTTTT.

The chain recombines TRBV4-1 with TRBJ2-3; D not certain. V lost 0 bases and J lost 6, with 10 bases in between. This CDR3 has 14 residues. CDR1 MGHRA and CDR2 YSYEKL come from the germline V gene. CDR3 sequence: CASSQDLVWDTQYF. Written as DNA, the CDR3 is TGCGCCAGCAGCCAAGATCTAGTATGGGATACGCAGTATTTT.

J is TRBJ2-7 and V is TRBV3-1 (or the pseudogene TRBV3-2); D tentatively fits TRBD1 or TRBD2 (5 bases each). The CDR3 consists of 16 residues. Germline V gene lookup returns CDR1 LGHDT and CDR2 YNNKEL (reference sequence). Trimming left V 2 bases short and J 3 bases short, with 17 bases between. CDR3 DNA sequence: TGTGCCAGCAGCCAACGTACTCGGTGGGGGTTCTACGAGCAGTACTTC. As protein: CASSQRTRWGFYEQYF.

As DNA, the CDR3 is TGTGCCAGCAGCAAAGCGGGACTAGCGGGAGACACCGGGGAGCTGTTTTTT. Translated, it gives CASSKAGLAGDTGELFF. The gene calls are TRBV21-1 and TRBJ2-2; the table assigns TRBD2, which was not confirmed against the DNA. TRBV21-1 is a pseudogene segment. CDR3 length: 17 residues.

This chain joins TRBV27 and TRBJ2-1; 10 nucleotides line up with TRBD1. CDR1 is MNHEY and CDR2 is SMNVEV in the germline V gene (reference sequence). The ends lost 7 bases at V and 3 bases at J; junction bases unmatched: 6. The CDR3 contains 15 residues. Here the CDR3 reads CASTSGTGVYNEQFF. The CDR3 nucleotides are TGTGCCAGCACATCCGGGACAGGGGTCTACAATGAGCAGTTCTTC.